The following is a T cell receptor (beta chain) sequence with its context. Primers: 60 Vbeta forward and 13 Jbeta reverse. Original analysis: Counted up in a later analysis, unique TCR beta chains came to about 80 million, with around 12 million shared. Data came from immunoSEQ multiplex PCR; TCRdb stores just in-frame clones and leaves some out. V and J calls and clone size are given by that table; D and trimming were obtained from the DNA. The sample holds about 89,000 clones, 85% seen once. This entry comes from a study of cytomegalovirus exposure and HLA in healthy donors. About the study: HLA-typed donors contributed 65 million to 95 million unique TCRs, which were held in an early data release. The study placed about 86% of its 398 genotyped donors in the Caucasian-associated ancestry cluster.

Trimming at V came to 3 bases and at J to 2 bases, leaving 14 bases not matched to a gene. Germline CDR1 reads LNHDA; CDR2 reads SQIVND (reference sequence). There are 19 residues in the CDR3. The receptor was isolated from a middle-aged man in good health and CMV-seropositive. Sequenced: PBMCs. The chain uses TRBV19 and TRBJ2-1, with 9 bases aligning to TRBD1. CDR3 amino acids: CASSIWGTGYPTAYNEQFF. The CDR3 bases are TGTGCCAGTAGTATTTGGGGGACAGGGTACCCGACGGCCTACAATGAGCAGTTCTTC.